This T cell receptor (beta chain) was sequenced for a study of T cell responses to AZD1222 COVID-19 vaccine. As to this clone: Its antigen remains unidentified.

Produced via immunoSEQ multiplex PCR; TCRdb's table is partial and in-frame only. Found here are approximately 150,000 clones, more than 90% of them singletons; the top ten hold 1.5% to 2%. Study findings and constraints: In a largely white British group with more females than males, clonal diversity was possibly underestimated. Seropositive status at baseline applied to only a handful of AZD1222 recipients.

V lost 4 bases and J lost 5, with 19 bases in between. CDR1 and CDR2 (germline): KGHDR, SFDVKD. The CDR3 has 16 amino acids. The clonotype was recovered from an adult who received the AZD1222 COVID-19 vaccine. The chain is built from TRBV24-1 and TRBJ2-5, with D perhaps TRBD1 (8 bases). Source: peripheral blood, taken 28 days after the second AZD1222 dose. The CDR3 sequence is CATSDPGTGLGETQYF. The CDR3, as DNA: TGTGCCACCAGTGACCCTGGGACAGGACTAGGGGAGACCCAGTACTTC.